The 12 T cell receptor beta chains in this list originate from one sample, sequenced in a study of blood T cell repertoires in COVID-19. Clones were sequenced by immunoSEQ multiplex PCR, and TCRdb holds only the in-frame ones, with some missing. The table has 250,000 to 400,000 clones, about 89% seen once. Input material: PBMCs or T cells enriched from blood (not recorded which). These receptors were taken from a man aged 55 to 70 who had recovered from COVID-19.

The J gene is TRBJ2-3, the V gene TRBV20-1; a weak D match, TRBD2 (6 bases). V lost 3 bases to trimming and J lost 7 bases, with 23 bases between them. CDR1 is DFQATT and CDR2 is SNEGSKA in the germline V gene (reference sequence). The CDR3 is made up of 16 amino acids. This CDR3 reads CSASSRAGLVIHTQYF. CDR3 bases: TGCAGTGCTAGTTCGCGTGCGGGACTCGTTATACATACGCAGTATTTT.

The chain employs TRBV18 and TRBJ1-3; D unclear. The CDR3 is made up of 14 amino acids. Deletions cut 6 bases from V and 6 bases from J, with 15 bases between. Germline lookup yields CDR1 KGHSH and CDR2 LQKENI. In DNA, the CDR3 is TGTGCCAGCTCCCAGACTGAGGAGATAAACACCATATATTTT. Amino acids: CASSQTEEINTIYF.

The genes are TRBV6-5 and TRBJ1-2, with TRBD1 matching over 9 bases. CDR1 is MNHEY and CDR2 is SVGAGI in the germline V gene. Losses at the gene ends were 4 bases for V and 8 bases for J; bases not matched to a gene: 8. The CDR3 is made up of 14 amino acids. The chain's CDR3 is CASSSFGTGKGYTF. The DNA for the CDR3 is TGTGCCAGCAGTTCCTTCGGGACAGGGAAAGGCTACACCTTC.

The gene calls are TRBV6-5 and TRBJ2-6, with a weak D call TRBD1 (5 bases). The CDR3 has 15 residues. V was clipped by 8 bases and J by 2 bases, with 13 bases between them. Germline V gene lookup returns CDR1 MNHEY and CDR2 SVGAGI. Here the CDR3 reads CASGQGGTGANVLTF. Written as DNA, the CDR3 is TGTGCCAGCGGCCAGGGCGGCACTGGGGCCAACGTCCTGACTTTC.

CDR3 region: CASSLVRGLGETQYF. The CDR3 nucleotides are TGTGCCAGCAGCTTGGTCAGGGGGCTTGGCGAGACCCAGTACTTC. This chain links TRBV5-4 with TRBJ2-5; 8 positions match TRBD1. V lost 0 bases, J lost 5 bases, and 6 bases stayed unmatched. The germline gives CDR1 SGHNT, CDR2 YYREEE (reference sequence). This CDR3 contains 15 residues.

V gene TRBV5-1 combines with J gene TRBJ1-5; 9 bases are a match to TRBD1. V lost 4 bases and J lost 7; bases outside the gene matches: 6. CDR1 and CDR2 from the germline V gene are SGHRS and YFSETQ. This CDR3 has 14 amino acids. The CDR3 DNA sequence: TGCGCCAGCAGCCTTGACAGGGGGGACCAGCCCCAGCATTTT. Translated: CASSLDRGDQPQHF. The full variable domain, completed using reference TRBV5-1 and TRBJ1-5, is KAGVTQTPRYLIKTRGQQVTLSCSPISGHRSVSWYQQTPGQGLQFLFEYFSETQRNKGNFPGRFSGRQFSNSRSEMNVSTLELGDSALYLCASSLDRGDQPQHFGDGTRLSIL.

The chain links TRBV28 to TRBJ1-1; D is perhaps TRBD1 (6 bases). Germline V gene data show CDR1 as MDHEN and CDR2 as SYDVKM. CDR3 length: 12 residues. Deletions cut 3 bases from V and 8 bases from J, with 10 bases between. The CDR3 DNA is TGTGCCAGCAGTTTTGGGGGCTTAGAAGCTTTCTTT. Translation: CASSFGGLEAFF.

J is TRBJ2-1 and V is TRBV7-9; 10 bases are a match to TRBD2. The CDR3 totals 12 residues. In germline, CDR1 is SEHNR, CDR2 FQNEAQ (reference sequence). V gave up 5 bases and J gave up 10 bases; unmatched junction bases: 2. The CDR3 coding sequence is TGTGCCAGCAGCCAAGCGGGGGGGGAGCAGTTCTTC. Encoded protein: CASSQAGGEQFF.

CDR3 bases: TGTGCCAGTAGTCTTGGGGTGCGGGTTGGCCAGCCCCAGCATTTT. Protein product: CASSLGVRVGQPQHF. This sequence joins TRBV19 and TRBJ1-5; D remains ambiguous. Germline CDR1 reads LNHDA; CDR2 reads SQIVND (reference sequence). The CDR3 consists of 15 residues. V was shortened by 5 bases and J by 7 bases, with 18 bases between the two germline ends.

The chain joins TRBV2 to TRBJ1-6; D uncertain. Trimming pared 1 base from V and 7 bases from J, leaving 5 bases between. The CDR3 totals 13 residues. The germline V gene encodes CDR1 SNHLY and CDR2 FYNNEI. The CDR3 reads CASSEDLNSPLHF. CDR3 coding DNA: TGTGCCAGCAGTGAAGACTTAAATTCACCCCTCCACTTT.

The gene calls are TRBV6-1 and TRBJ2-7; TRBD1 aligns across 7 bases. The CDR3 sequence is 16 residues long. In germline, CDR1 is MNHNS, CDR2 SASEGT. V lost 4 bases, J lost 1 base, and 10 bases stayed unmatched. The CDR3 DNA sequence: TGTGCCAGCAGTGGGGGTCAGGGGGTGGTATCCTACGAGCAGTACTTC. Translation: CASSGGQGVVSYEQYF.

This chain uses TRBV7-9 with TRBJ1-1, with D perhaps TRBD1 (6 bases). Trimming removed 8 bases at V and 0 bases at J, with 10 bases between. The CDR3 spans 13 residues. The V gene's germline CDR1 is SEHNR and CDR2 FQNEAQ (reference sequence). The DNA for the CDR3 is TGTGCCAGCCTAGACAGGCTGAACACTGAAGCTTTCTTT. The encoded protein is CASLDRLNTEAFF.